This T cell receptor (beta chain) was recovered during a study of CD8 T cells in Susac syndrome. The CDR3 consists of 16 residues. The V gene lost 5 bases and the J gene lost 0 bases, with 15 bases spanning the gap. When the RNA was reverse transcribed, random hexamers were used with an input of roughly 0.5 to 1 ug. TCRdb re-analysed the immunoSEQ multiplex PCR reads in MiXCR, keeping a single row per CDR3 protein. The profile covers approximately 210,000 distinct CDR3 sequences, with approximately 94% appearing a single time and approximately 0.15% taken by the ten largest. This chain joins TRBV12-3 or TRBV12-4 and TRBJ2-3, with a weak D call TRBD2 (6 bases). The source is a human donor with Susac syndrome. Source material: CD4+ T cells from PBMCs. This CDR3 reads CASSPAGGTSTDTQYF. The DNA of the CDR3 is TGTGCCAGCAGTCCCGCCGGCGGGACTAGCACAGATACGCAGTATTTT.